This entry is about one T cell receptor (beta chain). The sample is drawn from a study of blood T cell repertoires in COVID-19. Study-level background: Spain, Italy and the United States supplied samples that represented acute and convalescent COVID-19. The cDNA or gDNA used as material had been derived from T cells, B-cell-depleted T cells, or PBMCs.

Germline V gene lookup returns CDR1 MGHRA and CDR2 YSYEKL. The CDR3 totals 13 residues. Deletions cut 4 bases from V and 4 bases from J, with 9 bases between. How the authors handled the data: It was from reference gene primer amplification that nucleated cell counts were estimated. This table comes from immunoSEQ multiplex PCR, and its TCRdb copy is limited to in-frame clones, with some not included. V and J calls and clone size come straight from that table; D and trimming were deduced from the DNA. There are some 38,000 clones in the sample; roughly nine tenths occur only once, and 2% to 2.5% lies in the top ten.

This TCR was recovered from a man in his fifties with active COVID-19. What was sequenced was peripheral blood. The gene calls are TRBV4-1 and TRBJ2-3, with D perhaps TRBD1 (5 bases). The chain's CDR3 is CASSLPGSDTQYF. Here the CDR3 DNA reads TGCGCCAGCAGCCTCCCAGGGTCAGATACGCAGTATTTT.